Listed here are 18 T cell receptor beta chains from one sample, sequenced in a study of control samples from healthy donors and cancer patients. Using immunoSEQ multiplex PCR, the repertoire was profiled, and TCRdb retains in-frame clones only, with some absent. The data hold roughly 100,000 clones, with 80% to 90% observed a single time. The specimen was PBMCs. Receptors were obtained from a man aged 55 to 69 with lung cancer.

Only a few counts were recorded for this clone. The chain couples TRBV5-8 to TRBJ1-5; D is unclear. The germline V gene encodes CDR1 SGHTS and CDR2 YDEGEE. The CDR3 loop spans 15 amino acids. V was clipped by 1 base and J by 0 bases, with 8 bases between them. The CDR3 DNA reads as TGTGCCAGCAGCTTGAAGGGTTTTAGCAATCAGCCCCAGCATTTT. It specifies CASSLKGFSNQPQHF.

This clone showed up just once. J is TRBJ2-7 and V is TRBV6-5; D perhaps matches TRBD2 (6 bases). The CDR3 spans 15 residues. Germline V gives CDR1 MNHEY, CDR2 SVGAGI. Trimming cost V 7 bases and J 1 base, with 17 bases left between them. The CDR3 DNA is TGTGCCAGCACCCCAGGTAGCGGTTCGTCCTACGAGCAGTACTTC. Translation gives CASTPGSGSSYEQYF.

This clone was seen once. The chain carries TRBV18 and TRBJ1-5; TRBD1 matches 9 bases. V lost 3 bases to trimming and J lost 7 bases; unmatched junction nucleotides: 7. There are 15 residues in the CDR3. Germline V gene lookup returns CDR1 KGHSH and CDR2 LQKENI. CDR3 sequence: CASSPSQGAGQPQHF. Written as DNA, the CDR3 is TGTGCCAGCTCACCTTCACAGGGGGCCGGACAGCCCCAGCATTTT. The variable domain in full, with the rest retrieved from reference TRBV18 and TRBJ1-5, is NAGVMQNPRHLVRRRGQEARLRCSPMKGHSHVYWYRQLPEEGLKFMVYLQKENIIDESGMPKERFSAEFPKEGPSILRIQQVVRGDSAAYFCASSPSQGAGQPQHFGDGTRLSIL.

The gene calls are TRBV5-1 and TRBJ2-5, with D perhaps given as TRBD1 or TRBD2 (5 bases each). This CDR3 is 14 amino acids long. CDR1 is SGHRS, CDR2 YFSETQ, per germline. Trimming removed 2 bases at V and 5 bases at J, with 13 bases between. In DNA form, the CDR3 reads TGCGCCAGCAGCTTACAGCAGGGAGAGGAGACCCAGTACTTC. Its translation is CASSLQQGEETQYF.

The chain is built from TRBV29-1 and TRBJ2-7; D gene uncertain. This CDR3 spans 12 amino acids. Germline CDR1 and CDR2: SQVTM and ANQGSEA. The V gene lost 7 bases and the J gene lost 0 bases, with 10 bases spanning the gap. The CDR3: CSALLASYEQYF. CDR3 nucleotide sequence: TGCAGCGCCTTATTAGCCTCCTACGAGCAGTACTTC.

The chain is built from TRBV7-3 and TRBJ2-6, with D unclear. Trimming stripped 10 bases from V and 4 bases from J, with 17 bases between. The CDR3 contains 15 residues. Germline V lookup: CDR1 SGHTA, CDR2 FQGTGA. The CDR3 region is CATQPHKGGANVLTF. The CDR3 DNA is TGTGCCACCCAGCCCCATAAAGGCGGGGCCAACGTCCTGACTTTC.

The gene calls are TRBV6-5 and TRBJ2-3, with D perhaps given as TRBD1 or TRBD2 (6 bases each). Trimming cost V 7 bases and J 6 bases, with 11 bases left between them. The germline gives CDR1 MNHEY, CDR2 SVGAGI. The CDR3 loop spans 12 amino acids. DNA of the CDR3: TGTGCCAGCAATCAAGGGGGGGATACGCAGTATTTT. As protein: CASNQGGDTQYF.

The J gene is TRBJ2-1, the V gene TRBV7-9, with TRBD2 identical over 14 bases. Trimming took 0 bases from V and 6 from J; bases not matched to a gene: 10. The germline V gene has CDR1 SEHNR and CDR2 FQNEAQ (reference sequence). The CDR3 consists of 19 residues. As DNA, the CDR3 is TGTGCCAGCAGCTTAGCGACTAGCGGGGGGGATACTACGGGCAATGAGCAGTTCTTC. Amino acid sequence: CASSLATSGGDTTGNEQFF.

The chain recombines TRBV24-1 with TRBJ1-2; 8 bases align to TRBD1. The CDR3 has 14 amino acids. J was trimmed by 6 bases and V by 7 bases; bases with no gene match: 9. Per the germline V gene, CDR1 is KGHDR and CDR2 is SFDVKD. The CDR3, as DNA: TGTGCCACCAGGGAAGGGACAGGAAGAAATGGCTACACCTTC. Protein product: CATREGTGRNGYTF.

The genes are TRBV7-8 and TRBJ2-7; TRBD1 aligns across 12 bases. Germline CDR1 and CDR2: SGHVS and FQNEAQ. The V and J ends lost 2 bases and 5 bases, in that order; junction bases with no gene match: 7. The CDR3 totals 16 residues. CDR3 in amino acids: CASSLLSGTGGHEQYV. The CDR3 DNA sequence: TGTGCCAGCAGCTTACTGTCCGGGACAGGGGGCCACGAGCAGTACGTC.

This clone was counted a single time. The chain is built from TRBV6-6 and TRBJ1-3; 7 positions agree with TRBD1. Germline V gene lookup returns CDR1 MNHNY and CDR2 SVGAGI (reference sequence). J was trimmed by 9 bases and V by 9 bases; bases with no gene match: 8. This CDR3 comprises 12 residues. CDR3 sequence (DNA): TGTGCCAGTTATACAGGGGAGGGCACCATATATTTT. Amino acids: CASYTGEGTIYF.

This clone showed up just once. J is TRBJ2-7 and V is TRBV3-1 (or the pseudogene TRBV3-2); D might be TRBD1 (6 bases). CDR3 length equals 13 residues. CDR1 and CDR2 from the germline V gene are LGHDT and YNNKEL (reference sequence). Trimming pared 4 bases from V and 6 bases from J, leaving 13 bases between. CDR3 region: CASSPFRGGEQYV. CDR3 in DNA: TGTGCCAGCAGCCCATTCCGAGGGGGCGAGCAGTACGTC.

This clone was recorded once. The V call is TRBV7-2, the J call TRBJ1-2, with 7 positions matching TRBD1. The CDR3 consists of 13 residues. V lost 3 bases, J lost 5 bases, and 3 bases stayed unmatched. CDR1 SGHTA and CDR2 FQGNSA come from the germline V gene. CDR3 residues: CASSLDRTYGYTF. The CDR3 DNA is TGTGCCAGCAGCTTGGACAGGACTTATGGCTACACCTTC.

In nucleotides, the CDR3 is TGCGCCAGCAGCTTACAGGCTAGCACAGATACGCAGTATTTT. This codes for CASSLQASTDTQYF. The J gene is TRBJ2-3, the V gene TRBV5-1; D perhaps matches TRBD1 (5 bases). Germline values: CDR1 SGHRS, CDR2 YFSETQ. Trimming left V 2 bases short and J 0 bases short, with 7 bases between. The CDR3 totals 14 residues.

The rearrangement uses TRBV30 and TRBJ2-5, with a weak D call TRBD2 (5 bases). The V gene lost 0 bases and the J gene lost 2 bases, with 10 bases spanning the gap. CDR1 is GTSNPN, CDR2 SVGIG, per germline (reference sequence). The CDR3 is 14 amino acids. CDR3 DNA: TGTGCCTGGAGTGTAGAGGGCCAGCAAGAGACCCAGTACTTC. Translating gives CAWSVEGQQETQYF.

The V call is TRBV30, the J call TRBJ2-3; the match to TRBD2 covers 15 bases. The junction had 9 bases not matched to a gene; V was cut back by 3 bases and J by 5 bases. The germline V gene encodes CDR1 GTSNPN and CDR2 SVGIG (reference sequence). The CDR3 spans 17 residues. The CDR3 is CAWSPRTSGGAGDTQYF. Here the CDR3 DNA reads TGTGCCTGGAGCCCGAGGACTAGCGGGGGGGCCGGAGATACGCAGTATTTT.

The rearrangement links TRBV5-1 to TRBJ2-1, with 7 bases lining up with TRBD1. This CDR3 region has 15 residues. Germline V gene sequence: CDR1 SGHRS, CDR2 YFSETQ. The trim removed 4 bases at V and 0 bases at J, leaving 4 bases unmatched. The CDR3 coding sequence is TGCGCCAGCAGCAGTCCAGGGGGCTCCTACAATGAGCAGTTCTTC. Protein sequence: CASSSPGGSYNEQFF.

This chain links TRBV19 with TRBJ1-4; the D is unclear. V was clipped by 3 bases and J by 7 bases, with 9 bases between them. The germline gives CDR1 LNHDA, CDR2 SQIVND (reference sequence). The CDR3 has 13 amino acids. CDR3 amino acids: CASSMSRIEKLFF. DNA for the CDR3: TGTGCCAGTAGTATGAGCCGCATTGAAAAACTGTTTTTT.